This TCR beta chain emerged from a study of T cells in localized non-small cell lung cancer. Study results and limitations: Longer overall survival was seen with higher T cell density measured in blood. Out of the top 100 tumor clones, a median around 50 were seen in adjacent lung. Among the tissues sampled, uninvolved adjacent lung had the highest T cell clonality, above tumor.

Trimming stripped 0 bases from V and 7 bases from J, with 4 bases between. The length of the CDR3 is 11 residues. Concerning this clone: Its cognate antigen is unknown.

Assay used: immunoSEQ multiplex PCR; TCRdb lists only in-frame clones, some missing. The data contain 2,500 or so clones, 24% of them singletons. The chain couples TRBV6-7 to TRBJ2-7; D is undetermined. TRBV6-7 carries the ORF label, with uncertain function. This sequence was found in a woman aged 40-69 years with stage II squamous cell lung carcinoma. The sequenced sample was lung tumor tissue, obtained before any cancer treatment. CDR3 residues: CASSYSTEQYF. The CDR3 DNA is TGTGCCAGCAGTTACTCGACTGAGCAGTACTTC.